The next 9 T cell receptor beta chains were all read from a single sample in a study of B cell selection in AIRE deficiency. Regulatory T cells were sorted as CD4+CD25hiCD127low/negative. The method was immunoSEQ multiplex PCR; TCRdb's version includes in-frame clones alone and lacks a portion of them. The sample carries about 19,000 clones, roughly 91% recorded once. The sequencing input was CD4+CD25+ Tregs sorted from PBMCs. These receptors were taken from a human donor in good health.

The chain has TRBV6-6 and TRBJ1-1, with D uncertain. Trimming pared 6 bases from V and 1 base from J, leaving 9 bases between. The CDR3 extends over 13 amino acids. Germline loops: CDR1 MNHNY, CDR2 SVGAGI (reference sequence). DNA of the CDR3: TGTGCCAGCAGCGCCACAGAGAACACTGAAGCTTTCTTT. Amino acid sequence: CASSATENTEAFF.

V usage is TRBV2 and J usage is TRBJ2-7, with D possibly being TRBD2 (5 bases). In germline, CDR1 is SNHLY, CDR2 FYNNEI. This CDR3 contains 12 residues. CDR3 in DNA: TGTGAATCACGAGGGAACCTCTACGAGCAGTACTTC. Translation gives CESRGNLYEQYF.

The CDR3 loop reads CASSPVLGGTDTQYF. The CDR3 bases are TGCGCCAGCAGCCCCGTCCTAGGGGGCACAGATACGCAGTATTTT. The V call is TRBV5-1, the J call TRBJ2-3, with D possibly being TRBD1 (5 bases). V was pared by 4 bases and J by 1 base, with 13 bases between. The CDR3 runs to 15 residues. In germline, CDR1 is SGHRS, CDR2 YFSETQ. The full variable domain, in which reference TRBV5-1 and TRBJ2-3 provide the parts outside the CDR3, is KAGVTQTPRYLIKTRGQQVTLSCSPISGHRSVSWYQQTPGQGLQFLFEYFSETQRNKGNFPGRFSGRQFSNSRSEMNVSTLELGDSALYLCASSPVLGGTDTQYFGPGTRLTVL.

This clone showed up just a few times. The CDR3 DNA sequence: TGTGCCAGCAGCTTATACGGGACAGCCTATGGCTACACCTTC. This gives the protein CASSLYGTAYGYTF. V usage is TRBV6-5 and J usage is TRBJ1-2; 7 bases line up with TRBD1. CDR1 and CDR2 (germline): MNHEY, SVGAGI. V lost 6 bases and J lost 4; bases outside the gene matches: 8. This CDR3 is 14 amino acids long.

In its sample, this clone was seen once. The chain combines TRBV10-3 with TRBJ1-4; D might be TRBD1 (5 bases). Germline V gene data show CDR1 as ENHRY and CDR2 as SYGVKD. V was shortened by 1 base and J by 4 bases, with 7 bases between the two germline ends. CDR3 length: 14 amino acids. As DNA, the CDR3 is TGTGCCATCAGTGAGTACAGGAGTAATGAAAAACTGTTTTTT. Amino acids: CAISEYRSNEKLFF.

This chain uses TRBV19 with TRBJ2-7; TRBD1 aligns across 9 bases. This CDR3 region has 15 residues. CDR1 is LNHDA and CDR2 is SQIVND in the germline V gene (reference sequence). The junction had 7 bases not matched to a gene; V was cut back by 6 bases and J by 1 base. The CDR3 coding sequence is TGTGCCAGTAGCACCCCGGGACAGGGTTCCTACGAGCAGTACTTC. Protein product: CASSTPGQGSYEQYF.

The chain joins TRBV5-6 to TRBJ2-3; no reliable D call. Trimming cost V 2 bases and J 2 bases, with 6 bases left between them. CDR1 is SGHDT and CDR2 is YYEEEE in the germline V gene. The CDR3 is 13 residues long. The CDR3 DNA reads TGTGCCAGCAGCTTATCCAACACAGATACGCAGTATTTT. Protein: CASSLSNTDTQYF.

CDR3 sequence reads: CASSAPGFESPLHF. CDR3 sequence (DNA): TGCGCCAGCAGTGCCCCGGGGTTTGAATCACCCCTCCACTTT. This rearrangement joins TRBV10-2 to TRBJ1-6; D remains ambiguous. Per the germline V gene, CDR1 is WSHSY and CDR2 is SAAADI. This CDR3 has 14 residues. Trimming removed 4 bases at V and 10 bases at J, with 14 bases between.

V usage is TRBV10-3 and J usage is TRBJ1-5; D is unclear. CDR3 length: 13 amino acids. Trimming took off 7 bases at V and 7 bases at J, with 14 bases between the two ends. CDR1 ENHRY and CDR2 SYGVKD come from the germline V gene. CDR3 region: CAITGSPGQPQHF. Here the CDR3 DNA reads TGTGCCATCACCGGGTCTCCAGGACAGCCCCAGCATTTT.